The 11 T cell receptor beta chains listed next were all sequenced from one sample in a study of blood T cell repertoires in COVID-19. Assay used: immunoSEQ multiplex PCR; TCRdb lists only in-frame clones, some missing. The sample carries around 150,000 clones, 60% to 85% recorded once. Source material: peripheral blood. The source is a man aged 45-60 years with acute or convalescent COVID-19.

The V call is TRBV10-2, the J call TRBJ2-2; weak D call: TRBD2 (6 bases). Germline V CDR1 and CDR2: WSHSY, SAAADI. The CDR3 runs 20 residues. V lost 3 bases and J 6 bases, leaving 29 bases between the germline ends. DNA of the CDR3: TGCGCCAGCAGTGACAGAGGAGGGGCCGGCCGATTCTCCATCCCCGGGGAGCTGTTTTTT. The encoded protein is CASSDRGGAGRFSIPGELFF.

The CDR3 loop reads CATSDPTPANFGTDTQYF. The CDR3 region has the DNA TGTGCCACCAGTGATCCTACCCCGGCTAACTTCGGGACAGATACGCAGTATTTT. The chain carries TRBV24-1 and TRBJ2-3; no definite D call. V shed 3 bases and J shed 3 bases, with 21 bases lying between them. This CDR3 comprises 18 residues. From germline, CDR1 is KGHDR and CDR2 SFDVKD.

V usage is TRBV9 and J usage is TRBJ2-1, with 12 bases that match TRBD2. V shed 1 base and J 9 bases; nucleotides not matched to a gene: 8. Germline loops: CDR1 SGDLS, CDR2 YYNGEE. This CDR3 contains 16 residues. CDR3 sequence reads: CASSVSWGLAGGEQFF. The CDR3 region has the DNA TGTGCCAGCAGCGTAAGTTGGGGACTAGCGGGCGGTGAGCAGTTCTTC. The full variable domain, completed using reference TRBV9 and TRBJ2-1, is DSGVTQTPKHLITATGQRVTLRCSPRSGDLSVYWYQQSLDQGLQFLIQYYNGEERAKGNILERFSAQQFPDLHSELNLSSLELGDSALYFCASSVSWGLAGGEQFFGPGTRLTVL.

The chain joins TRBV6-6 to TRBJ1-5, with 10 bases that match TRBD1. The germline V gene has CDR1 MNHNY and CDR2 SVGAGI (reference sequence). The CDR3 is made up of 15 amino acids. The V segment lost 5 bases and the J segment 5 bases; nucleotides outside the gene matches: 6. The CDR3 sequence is CASSRSGTGDQPQHF. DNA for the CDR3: TGTGCCAGCAGTCGATCCGGGACAGGGGATCAGCCCCAGCATTTT.

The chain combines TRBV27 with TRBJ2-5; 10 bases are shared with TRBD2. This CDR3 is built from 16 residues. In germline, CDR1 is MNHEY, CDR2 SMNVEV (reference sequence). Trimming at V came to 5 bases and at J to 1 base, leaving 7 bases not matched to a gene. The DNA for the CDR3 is TGTGCCAGCAGTACCCGGACTAGCGGAATCCAAGAGACCCAGTACTTC. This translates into CASSTRTSGIQETQYF.

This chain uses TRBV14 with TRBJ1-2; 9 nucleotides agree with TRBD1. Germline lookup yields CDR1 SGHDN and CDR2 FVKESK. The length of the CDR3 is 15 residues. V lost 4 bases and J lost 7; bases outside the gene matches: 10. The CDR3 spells CASSPLGQGVGGYTF. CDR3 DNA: TGTGCCAGCAGCCCATTGGGACAGGGTGTGGGTGGCTACACCTTC.

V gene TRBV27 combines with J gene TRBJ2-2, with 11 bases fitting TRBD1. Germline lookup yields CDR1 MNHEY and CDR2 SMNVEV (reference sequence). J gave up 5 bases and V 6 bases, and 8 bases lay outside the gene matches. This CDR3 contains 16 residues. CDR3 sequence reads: CASRVGTGGSTGELFF. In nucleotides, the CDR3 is TGTGCCAGCAGGGTGGGGACAGGGGGATCGACCGGGGAGCTGTTTTTT.

CDR3 sequence (DNA): TGCAGCGTTCCCCAGGGGGGAAGCACAGATACGCAGTATTTT. Protein sequence: CSVPQGGSTDTQYF. This rearrangement joins TRBV29-1 to TRBJ2-3; the D gene is possibly TRBD1 (7 bases). The CDR3 length is 14 residues. The germline V gene encodes CDR1 SQVTM and CDR2 ANQGSEA. Trimming cost V 5 bases and J 0 bases, with 12 bases left between them.

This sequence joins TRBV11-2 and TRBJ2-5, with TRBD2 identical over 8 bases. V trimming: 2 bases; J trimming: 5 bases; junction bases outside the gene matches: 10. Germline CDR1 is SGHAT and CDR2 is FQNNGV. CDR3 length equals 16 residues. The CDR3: CASSLMTGLEGETQYF. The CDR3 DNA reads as TGTGCCAGCAGCTTAATGACGGGACTAGAGGGGGAGACCCAGTACTTC.

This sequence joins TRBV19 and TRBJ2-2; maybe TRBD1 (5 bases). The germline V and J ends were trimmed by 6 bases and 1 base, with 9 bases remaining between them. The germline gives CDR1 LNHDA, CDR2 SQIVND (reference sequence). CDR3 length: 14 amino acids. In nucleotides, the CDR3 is TGTGCCAGTAGCCCTCAGGGGAACACCGGGGAGCTGTTTTTT. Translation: CASSPQGNTGELFF.

Written as DNA, the CDR3 is TGCGCCAGCAGTGAAGGGAGGGCTGGTCAGCCCCAGCATTTT. Protein product: CASSEGRAGQPQHF. This rearrangement joins TRBV10-1 to TRBJ1-5; D is undetermined. This CDR3 spans 14 amino acids. CDR1 is WNHNN and CDR2 is SYGVQD in the germline V gene (reference sequence). Trimming removed 3 bases at V and 6 bases at J, with 12 bases between.